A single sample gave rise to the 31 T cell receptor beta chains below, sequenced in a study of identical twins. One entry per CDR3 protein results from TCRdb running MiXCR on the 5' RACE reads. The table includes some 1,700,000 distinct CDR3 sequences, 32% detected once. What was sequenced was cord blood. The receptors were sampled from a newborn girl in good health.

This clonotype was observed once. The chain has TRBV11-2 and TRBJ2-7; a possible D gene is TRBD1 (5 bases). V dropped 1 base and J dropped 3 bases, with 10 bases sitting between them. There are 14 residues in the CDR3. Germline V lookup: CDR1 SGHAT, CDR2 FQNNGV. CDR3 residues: CASSLGQTVYEQYF. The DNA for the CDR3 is TGTGCCAGCAGCTTAGGACAGACAGTCTACGAGCAGTACTTC. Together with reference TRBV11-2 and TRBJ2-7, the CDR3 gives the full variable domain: EAGVAQSPRYKIIEKRQSVAFWCNPISGHATLYWYQQILGQGPKLLIQFQNNGVVDDSQLPKDRFSAERLKGVDSTLKIQPAKLEDSAVYLCASSLGQTVYEQYFGPGTRLTVT.

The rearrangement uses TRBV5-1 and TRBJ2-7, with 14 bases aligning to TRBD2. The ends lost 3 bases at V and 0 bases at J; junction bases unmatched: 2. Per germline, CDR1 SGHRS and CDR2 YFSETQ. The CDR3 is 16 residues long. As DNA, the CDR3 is TGCGCCAGCAGCTGGACTAGCGGGAGGAGCTCCTACGAGCAGTACTTC. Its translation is CASSWTSGRSSYEQYF.

The CDR3 DNA reads as TGCGCCAGCAGCTTGGTTGTACAGGGGGGAGGCACTGAAGCTTTCTTT. Amino acid sequence: CASSLVVQGGGTEAFF. The rearrangement uses TRBV5-1 and TRBJ1-1, with 8 bases fitting TRBD1. V lost 0 bases to trimming and J lost 4 bases; unmatched junction nucleotides: 8. Germline-derived CDR1 and CDR2 are SGHRS and YFSETQ. This CDR3 has 16 residues.

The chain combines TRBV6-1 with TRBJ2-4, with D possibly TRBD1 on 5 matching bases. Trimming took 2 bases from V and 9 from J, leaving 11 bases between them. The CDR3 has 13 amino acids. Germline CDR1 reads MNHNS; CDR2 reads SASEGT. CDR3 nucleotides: TGTGCCAGCAGTGAACCAGGGTTGACCATTCAGTACTTC. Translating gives CASSEPGLTIQYF.

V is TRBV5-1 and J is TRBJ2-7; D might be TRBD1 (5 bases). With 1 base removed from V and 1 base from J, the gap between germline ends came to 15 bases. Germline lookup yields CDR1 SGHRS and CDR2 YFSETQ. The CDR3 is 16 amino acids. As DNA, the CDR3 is TGCGCCAGCAGCTTGCGAATAGGGGCGCAATCCTACGAGCAGTACTTC. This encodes CASSLRIGAQSYEQYF.

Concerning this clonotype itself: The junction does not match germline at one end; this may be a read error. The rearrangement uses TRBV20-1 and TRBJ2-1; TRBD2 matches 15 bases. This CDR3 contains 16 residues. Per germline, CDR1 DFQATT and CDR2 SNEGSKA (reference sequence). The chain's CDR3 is CSSLGTSGRTYNEQLF. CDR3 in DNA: TGCAGTAGTCTAGGGACTAGCGGGAGGACCTACAATGAGCAGCTCTTC.

CDR3 region: CASSESGPKTYEQYF. For the CDR3, the DNA is TGTGCCAGCAGTGAGAGCGGCCCTAAAACCTACGAGCAGTACTTC. This sequence joins TRBV28 and TRBJ2-7, with D perhaps TRBD2 (5 bases). The CDR3 covers 15 residues. V was trimmed by 5 bases and J by 2 bases, leaving 16 bases between them. CDR1 is MDHEN, CDR2 SYDVKM, per germline.

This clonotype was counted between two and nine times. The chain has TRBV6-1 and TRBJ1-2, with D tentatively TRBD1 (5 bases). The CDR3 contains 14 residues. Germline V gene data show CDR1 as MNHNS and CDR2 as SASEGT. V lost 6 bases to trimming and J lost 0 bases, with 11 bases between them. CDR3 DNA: TGTGCCAGCAGGGTGCAGGGAGCTAACTATGGCTACACCTTC. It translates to CASRVQGANYGYTF.

The CDR3 DNA follows: TGCAGTGCCAGGGGCGGGCCCACAGATACGCAGTATTTT. It is translated as CSARGGPTDTQYF. The rearrangement joins TRBV20-1 to TRBJ2-3; the D gene is possibly TRBD1 (6 bases). CDR1 and CDR2 from the germline V gene are DFQATT and SNEGSKA (reference sequence). The CDR3 extends over 13 amino acids. Deletions cut 6 bases from V and 2 bases from J, with 12 bases between.

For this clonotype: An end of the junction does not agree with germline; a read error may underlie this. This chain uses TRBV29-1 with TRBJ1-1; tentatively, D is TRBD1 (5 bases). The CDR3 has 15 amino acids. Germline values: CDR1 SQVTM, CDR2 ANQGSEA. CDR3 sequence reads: CSVAGGRPMNAEAFF. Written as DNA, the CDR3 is TGCAGCGTTGCGGGGGGGAGGCCCATGAACGCTGAAGCTTTCTTT.

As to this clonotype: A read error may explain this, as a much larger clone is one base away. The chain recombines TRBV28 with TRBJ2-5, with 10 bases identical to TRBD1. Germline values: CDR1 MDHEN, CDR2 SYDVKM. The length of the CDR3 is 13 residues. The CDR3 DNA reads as TGTGCCAGCGGTTTTGACAGGGGGCAGGGGCAGTACTTC. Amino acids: CASGFDRGQGQYF. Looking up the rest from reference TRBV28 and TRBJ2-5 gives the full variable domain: DVKVTQSSRYLVKRTGEKVFLECVQDMDHENMFWYRQDPGLGLRLIYFSYDVKMKEKGDIPEGYSVSREKKERFSLILESASTNQTSMYLCASGFDRGQGQYFGPGTRLLVL.

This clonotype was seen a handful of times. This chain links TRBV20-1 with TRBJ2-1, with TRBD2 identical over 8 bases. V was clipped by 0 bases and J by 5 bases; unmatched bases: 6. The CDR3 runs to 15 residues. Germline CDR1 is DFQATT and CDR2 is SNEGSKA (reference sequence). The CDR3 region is CSARDEQRGHNEQFF. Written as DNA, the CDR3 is TGCAGTGCTAGAGATGAGCAGCGGGGGCACAATGAGCAGTTCTTC.

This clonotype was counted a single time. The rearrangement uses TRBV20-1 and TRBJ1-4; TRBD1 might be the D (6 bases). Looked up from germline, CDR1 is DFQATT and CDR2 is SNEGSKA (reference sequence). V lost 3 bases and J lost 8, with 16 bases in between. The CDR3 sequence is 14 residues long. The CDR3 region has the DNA TGCAGTGCTAGTCCTCGACAGGCGCGGGAAAAACTGTTTTTT. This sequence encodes CSASPRQAREKLFF.

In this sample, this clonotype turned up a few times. The CDR3 nucleotides are TGTGCCAGCAGTTACCCCCGGCAGGGAGGGAACACTGAAGCTTTCTTT. It codes for CASSYPRQGGNTEAFF. The V call is TRBV6-6, the J call TRBJ1-1; a possible D gene is TRBD1 (5 bases). The V end lost 2 bases, the J end lost 1 base, and 14 bases lay between the germline ends. This CDR3 is 16 amino acids long. Germline assignment: CDR1 MNHNY and CDR2 SVGAGI (reference sequence).

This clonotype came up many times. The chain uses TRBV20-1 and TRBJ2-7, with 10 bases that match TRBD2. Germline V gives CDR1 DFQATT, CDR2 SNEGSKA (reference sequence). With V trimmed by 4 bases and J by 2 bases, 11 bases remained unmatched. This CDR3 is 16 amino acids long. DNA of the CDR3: TGCAGTGCTACAACAGGACTAGCGGATCCTACCTACGAGCAGTACTTC. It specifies CSATTGLADPTYEQYF.

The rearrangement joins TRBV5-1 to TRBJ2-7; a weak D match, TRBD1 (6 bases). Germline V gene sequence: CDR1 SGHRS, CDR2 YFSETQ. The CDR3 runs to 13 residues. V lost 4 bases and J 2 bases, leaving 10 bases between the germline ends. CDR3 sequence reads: CASSMTGPYEQYF. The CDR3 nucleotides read TGCGCCAGCAGCATGACAGGACCCTACGAGCAGTACTTC.

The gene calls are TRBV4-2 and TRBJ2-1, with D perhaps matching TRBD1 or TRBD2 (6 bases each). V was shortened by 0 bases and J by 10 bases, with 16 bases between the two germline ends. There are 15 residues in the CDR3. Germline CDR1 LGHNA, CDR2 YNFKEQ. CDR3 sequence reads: CASSQEGGTNYEQFF. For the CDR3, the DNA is TGTGCCAGCAGCCAAGAAGGAGGGACAAACTACGAGCAGTTCTTC.

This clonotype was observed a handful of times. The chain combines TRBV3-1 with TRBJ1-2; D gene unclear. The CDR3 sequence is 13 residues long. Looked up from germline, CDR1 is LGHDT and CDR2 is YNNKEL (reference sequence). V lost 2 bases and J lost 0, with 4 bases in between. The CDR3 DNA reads TGTGCCAGCAGCCAACAGTCTAACTATGGCTACACCTTC. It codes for CASSQQSNYGYTF.

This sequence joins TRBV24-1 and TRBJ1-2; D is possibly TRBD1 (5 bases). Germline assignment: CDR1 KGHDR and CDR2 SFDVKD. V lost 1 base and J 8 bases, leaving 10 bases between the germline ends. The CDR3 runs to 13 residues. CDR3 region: CATSDLTGRGYTF. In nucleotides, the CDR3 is TGTGCCACCAGTGATTTAACAGGACGGGGCTACACCTTC.

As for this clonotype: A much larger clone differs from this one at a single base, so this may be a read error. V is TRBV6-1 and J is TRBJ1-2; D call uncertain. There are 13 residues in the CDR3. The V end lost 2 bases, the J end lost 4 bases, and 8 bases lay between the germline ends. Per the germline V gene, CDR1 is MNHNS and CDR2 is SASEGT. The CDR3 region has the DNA TGTGCCAGCAGTGAATCAGAGTCCTATGGCTACACCTTC. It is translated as CASSESESYGYTF.

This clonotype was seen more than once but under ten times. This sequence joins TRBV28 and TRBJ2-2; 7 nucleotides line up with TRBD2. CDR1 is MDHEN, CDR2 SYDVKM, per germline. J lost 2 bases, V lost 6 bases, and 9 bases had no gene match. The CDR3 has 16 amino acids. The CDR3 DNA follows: TGTGCCAGCAGGGGGAGGGGTCCCAAAAACACCGGGGAGCTGTTTTTT. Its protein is CASRGRGPKNTGELFF.

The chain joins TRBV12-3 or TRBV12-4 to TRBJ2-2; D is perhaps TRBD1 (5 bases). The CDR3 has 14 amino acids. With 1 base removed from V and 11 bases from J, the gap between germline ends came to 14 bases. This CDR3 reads CASSLDLQAVELFF. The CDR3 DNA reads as TGTGCCAGCAGTTTAGATTTACAGGCAGTAGAGCTGTTTTTT.

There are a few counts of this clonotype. This CDR3 reads CASLSGLSDEQFF. In nucleotides, the CDR3 is TGTGCCAGCTTATCAGGATTATCGGATGAGCAGTTCTTC. The chain couples TRBV2 to TRBJ2-1; D gene unclear. This CDR3 has 13 residues. V was pared by 8 bases and J by 8 bases, with 16 bases between. Germline V gene sequence: CDR1 SNHLY, CDR2 FYNNEI.

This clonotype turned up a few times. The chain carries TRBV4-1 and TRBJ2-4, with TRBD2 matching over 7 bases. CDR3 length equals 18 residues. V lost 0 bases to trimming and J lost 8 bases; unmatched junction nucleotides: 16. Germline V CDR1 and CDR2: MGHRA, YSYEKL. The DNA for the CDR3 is TGCGCCAGCAGCCAAGAAGGAAAAGCGGGGTATGTTGGGGACATTCAGTACTTC. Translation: CASSQEGKAGYVGDIQYF.

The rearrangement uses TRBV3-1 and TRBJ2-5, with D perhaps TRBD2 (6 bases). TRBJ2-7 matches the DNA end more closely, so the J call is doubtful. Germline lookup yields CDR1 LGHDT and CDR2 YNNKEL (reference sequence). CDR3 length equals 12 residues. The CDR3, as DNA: TGTGCCAGCAGACGCTCGGAGGGCGAGCAGTACTTC. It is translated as CASRRSEGEQYF.

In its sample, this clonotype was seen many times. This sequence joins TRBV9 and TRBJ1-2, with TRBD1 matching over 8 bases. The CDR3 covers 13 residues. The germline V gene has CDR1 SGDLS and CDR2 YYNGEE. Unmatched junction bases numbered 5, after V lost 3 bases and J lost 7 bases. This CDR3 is CASSATTGVGYTF. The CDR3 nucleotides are TGTGCCAGCAGCGCGACGACAGGGGTTGGCTACACCTTC.

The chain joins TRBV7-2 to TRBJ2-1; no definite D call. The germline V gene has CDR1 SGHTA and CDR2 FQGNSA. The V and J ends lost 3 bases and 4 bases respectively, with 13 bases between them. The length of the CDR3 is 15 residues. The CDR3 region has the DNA TGTGCCAGCAGCTTTGGGGTTACCGTTTACAATGAGCAGTTCTTC. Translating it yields CASSFGVTVYNEQFF.

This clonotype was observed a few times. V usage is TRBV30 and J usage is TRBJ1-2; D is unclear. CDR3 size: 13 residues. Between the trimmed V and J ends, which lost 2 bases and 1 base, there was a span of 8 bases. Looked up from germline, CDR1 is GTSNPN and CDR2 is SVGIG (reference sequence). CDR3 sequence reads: CAWSLISNYGYTF. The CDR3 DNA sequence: TGTGCCTGGAGTCTCATAAGTAACTATGGCTACACCTTC.

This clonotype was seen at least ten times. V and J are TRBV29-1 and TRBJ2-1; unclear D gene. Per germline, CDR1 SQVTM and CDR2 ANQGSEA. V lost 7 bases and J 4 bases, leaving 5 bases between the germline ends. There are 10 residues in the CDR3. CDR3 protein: CSGGYNEQFF. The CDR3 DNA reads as TGCAGCGGGGGATACAATGAGCAGTTCTTC.

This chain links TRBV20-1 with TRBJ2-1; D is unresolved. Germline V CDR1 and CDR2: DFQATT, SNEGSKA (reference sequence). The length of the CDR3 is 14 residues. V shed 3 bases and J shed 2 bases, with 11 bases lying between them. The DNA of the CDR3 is TGCAGTGCTAGCCGGGCGCGACCCTACAATGAGCAGTTCTTC. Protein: CSASRARPYNEQFF.

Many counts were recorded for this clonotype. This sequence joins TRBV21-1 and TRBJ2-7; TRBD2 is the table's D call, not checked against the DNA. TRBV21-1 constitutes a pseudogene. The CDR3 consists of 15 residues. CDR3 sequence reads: CASTQGPTKTNEQYF. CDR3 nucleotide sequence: TGTGCCAGCACCCAGGGTCCTACTAAGACAAACGAGCAGTACTTC.